A selection of T cell receptor beta chains follows, all from one sample in a study of PD-L1 blockade in urothelial cancer. Clones were read by immunoSEQ multiplex PCR, and TCRdb kept only the in-frame ones, dropping some. This table has fewer than 60,000 clones, roughly 80% appearing once. The specimen was PBMCs, collected around atezolizumab (anti-PD-L1) treatment. These receptors originate from a man aged 70 or older with urothelial cancer. The CDR3 runs from the conserved cysteine through the conserved F or W. Fields, in order: J gene, D gene, clone size, V gene, CDR3 DNA, CDR3 protein. A D gene is named only where the DNA matches it firmly. Size tells how often a clone was seen (once, few, many) or the class of an expanded clone, and some rows leave it out.

>TRBJ2-5|TRBD2|NA|TRBV18
TGTGCCAGCTCACCTCAGCGGACTAGCGGGAGAGGGGCCCAGTACTTC
CASSPQRTSGRGAQYF
>TRBJ2-1|NA|once|TRBV15
TGTGCCACCAGCAGAGACATAGACTTGATTGGTGAGCAGTTCTTC
CATSRDIDLIGEQFF
>TRBJ2-5|TRBD1|NA|TRBV2
TGTGCCAGCAGCGATTCGACAGGGGGCATCGGGCAAGGGCATAGTCAGGAGTACTTC
CASSDSTGGIGQGHSQEYF
>TRBJ1-1|NA|NA|TRBV28
TGTGCCAGCCGACAACTGAACACTGAAGCTTTCTTT
CASRQLNTEAFF
>TRBJ1-5|NA|NA|TRBV5-6
TGTGCCAGCAGCTTTCGGGCGGGGGCAGGAAGCAATCAGCCCCAGCATTTT
CASSFRAGAGSNQPQHF
>TRBJ1-2|NA|few|TRBV19
TGTGCCAGTAGTATAGGGGCGACGAGTGGCTACACCTTC
CASSIGATSGYTF
>TRBJ1-2|NA|few|TRBV30
TGTGCCTGGAGTGACGAGATTCTGGGGCGAAATGGCTACACCTTC
CAWSDEILGRNGYTF
>TRBJ1-5|NA|NA|TRBV19
TGTGCCAGTATCCCGACAAGCTATAGCAATCAGCCCCAGCATTTT
CASIPTSYSNQPQHF
>TRBJ2-7|TRBD1|NA|TRBV19
TGTGCCAGTAGTATAGATCGGACAGGCTACGAGCAGTACTTC
CASSIDRTGYEQYF
>TRBJ1-1|NA|NA|TRBV5-1
TGCGCCAGCAGGGACAGCCGGAACACTGAAGCTTTCTTT
CASRDSRNTEAFF
>TRBJ1-1|NA|NA|TRBV6-5
TGTGCCAGCAGTTACAGCGGGGGGCTAAAACCTGAAGCTTTCTTT
CASSYSGGLKPEAFF
>TRBJ2-3|TRBD2|NA|TRBV4-3
TGCGCCAGCAGCCAAGAGAGAACGGGGGGAGATACGCAGTATTTT
CASSQERTGGDTQYF
>TRBJ1-2|TRBD1|once|TRBV4-1
TGCGCCAGCAGCCAATCGACAGGGAACTATGGCTACACCTTC
CASSQSTGNYGYTF
>TRBJ2-1|TRBD2|once|TRBV14
TGTGCCAGCAGCCAACTTCTAGCGGGAGGGTACAATGAGCAGTTCTTC
CASSQLLAGGYNEQFF
>TRBJ2-3|NA|NA|TRBV7-2
TGTGCCAGCAGCTTAGGAGATTGGGCCACAGATACGCAGTATTTT
CASSLGDWATDTQYF
>TRBJ1-5|NA|few|TRBV19
TGTGCCACCCAGGGGTTAGGACAGCCCCAGCATTTT
CATQGLGQPQHF
>TRBJ2-1|TRBD2|NA|TRBV19
TGTGCCAGTAGTGGCCGGGGGGGCTACAATGAGCAGTTCTTC
CASSGRGGYNEQFF
>TRBJ2-7|TRBD1|NA|TRBV5-1
TGCGCCAGCTCACAGGGGGCCACCTACGAGCAGTACTTC
CASSQGATYEQYF
>TRBJ1-4|TRBD1|NA|TRBV5-4
TGTGCCAGCAGCGTCGACAGGGGTGAAAAACTGTTTTTT
CASSVDRGEKLFF
>TRBJ2-1|NA|NA|TRBV19
TGTGCCAGTAGGAGAGCGGGCTACAATGAGCAGTTCTTC
CASRRAGYNEQFF
>TRBJ1-2|TRBD1|NA|TRBV5-4
TGTGCCAGCAGCTCGGACAGGGAAGGGAACTATGGCTACACCTTC
CASSSDREGNYGYTF
>TRBJ2-7|TRBD1|NA|TRBV2
TGTGCCAGCACCTACGGGGGACAGGGGGCGAGGGAGCAGTACTTC
CASTYGGQGAREQYF
>TRBJ2-1|NA|NA|TRBV7-3
TGTGCCAGCAGCCAACTCCAGCGCCCGGATGAGCAGTTCTTC
CASSQLQRPDEQFF
>TRBJ2-1|TRBD2|few|TRBV4-3
TGCGCCAGCAGCCGCCGGGGACTAGCGGGGGGGAATGAGCAGTTCTTC
CASSRRGLAGGNEQFF
>TRBJ1-5|NA|NA|TRBV7-2
TGTGCCAGCAGCACAGAAAGCAATCAGCCCCAGCATTTT
CASSTESNQPQHF
>TRBJ1-2|NA|NA|TRBV6-5
TGTGCCAGCAGTTACTCGCGGGGGATAAGCGGCTACACCTTC
CASSYSRGISGYTF
>TRBJ2-7|TRBD1|NA|TRBV13
TGTGCCAGCAGCTTAGGGGGACAGGGCCACGAGCAGTACTTC
CASSLGGQGHEQYF
>TRBJ2-5|NA|once|TRBV19
TGTGCCAGTAGTATCGTTAATAGGGGGGAGACCCAGTACTTC
CASSIVNRGETQYF
>TRBJ2-5|NA|NA|TRBV5-1
TGCGCCAGCAGCTTGTTCGGGGTCGGGGAGACCCAGTACTTC
CASSLFGVGETQYF
>TRBJ2-1|TRBD1|NA|TRBV14
TGTGCCAGCAGCCCCAGGTTAGGACAGGGGTGGATGGATGAGCAGTTCTTC
CASSPRLGQGWMDEQFF
>TRBJ1-2|NA|few|TRBV2
TGTGCCAGCAGGGCAGGGTCCGTCTATGGCTACACCTTC
CASRAGSVYGYTF
>TRBJ2-3|TRBD1|NA|TRBV5-6
TGTGCCAGCAGCTTGAATTATGGGACAGGGTTTGGTACGCAGTATTTT
CASSLNYGTGFGTQYF
>TRBJ1-5|NA|NA|TRBV6-6
TGTGCCAGCAGTTTTTTGCGTCAGGATCAGCCCCAGCATTTT
CASSFLRQDQPQHF
>TRBJ1-5|NA|medium-sized|TRBV19
TGTGCCAGCCAAACCCGGGCGGGGGGCGGCCATCAGCCCCAGCATTTT
CASQTRAGGGHQPQHF
>TRBJ2-2|NA|few|TRBV15
TGTGCCACCAGCAGAGATTCGGTGGCCGGGGAGCTGTTTTTT
CATSRDSVAGELFF